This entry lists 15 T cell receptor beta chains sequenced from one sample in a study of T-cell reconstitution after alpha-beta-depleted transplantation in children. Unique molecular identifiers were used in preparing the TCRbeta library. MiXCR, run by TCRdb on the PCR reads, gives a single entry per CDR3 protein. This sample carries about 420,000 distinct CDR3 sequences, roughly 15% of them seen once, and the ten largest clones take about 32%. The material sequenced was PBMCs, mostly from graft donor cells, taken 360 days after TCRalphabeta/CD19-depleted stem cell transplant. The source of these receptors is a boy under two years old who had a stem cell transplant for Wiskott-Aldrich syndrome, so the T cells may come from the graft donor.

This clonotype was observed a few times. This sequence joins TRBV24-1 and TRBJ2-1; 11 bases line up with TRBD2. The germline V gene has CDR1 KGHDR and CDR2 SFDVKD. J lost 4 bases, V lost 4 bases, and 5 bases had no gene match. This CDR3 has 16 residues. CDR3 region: CATSDPGTSGYNEQFF. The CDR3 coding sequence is TGTGCCACCAGTGACCCCGGGACTAGCGGTTACAATGAGCAGTTCTTC.

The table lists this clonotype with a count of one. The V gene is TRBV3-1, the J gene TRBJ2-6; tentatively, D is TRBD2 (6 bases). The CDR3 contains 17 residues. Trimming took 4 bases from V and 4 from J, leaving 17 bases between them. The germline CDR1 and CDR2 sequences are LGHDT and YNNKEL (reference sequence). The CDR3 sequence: CASSPGSGSPGANVLTF. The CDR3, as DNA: TGTGCCAGCAGCCCAGGCTCCGGGAGCCCGGGGGCCAACGTCCTGACTTTC. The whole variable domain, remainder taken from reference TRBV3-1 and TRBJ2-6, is DTAVSQTPKYLVTQMGNDKSIKCEQNLGHDTMYWYKQDSKKFLKIMFSYNNKELIINETVPNRFSPKSPDKAHLNLHINSLELGDSAVYFCASSPGSGSPGANVLTFGAGSRLTVL.

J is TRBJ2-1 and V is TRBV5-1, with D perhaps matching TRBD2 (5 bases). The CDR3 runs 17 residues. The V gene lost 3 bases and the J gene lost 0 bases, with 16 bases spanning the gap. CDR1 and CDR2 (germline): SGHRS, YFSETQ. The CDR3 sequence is CASSSGLPLSSYNEQFF. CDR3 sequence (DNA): TGCGCCAGCAGCTCCGGACTTCCCCTTAGCTCCTACAATGAGCAGTTCTTC. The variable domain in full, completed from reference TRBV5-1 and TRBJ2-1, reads KAGVTQTPRYLIKTRGQQVTLSCSPISGHRSVSWYQQTPGQGLQFLFEYFSETQRNKGNFPGRFSGRQFSNSRSEMNVSTLELGDSALYLCASSSGLPLSSYNEQFFGPGTRLTVL.

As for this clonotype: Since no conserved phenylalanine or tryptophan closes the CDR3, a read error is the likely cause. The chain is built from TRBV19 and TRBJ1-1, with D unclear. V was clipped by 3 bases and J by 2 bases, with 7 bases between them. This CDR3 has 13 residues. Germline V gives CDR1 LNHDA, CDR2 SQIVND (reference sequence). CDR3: CASSMWRNTEAFY. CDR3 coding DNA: TGTGCCAGTAGTATGTGGAGAAACACTGAAGCTTTCTAT.

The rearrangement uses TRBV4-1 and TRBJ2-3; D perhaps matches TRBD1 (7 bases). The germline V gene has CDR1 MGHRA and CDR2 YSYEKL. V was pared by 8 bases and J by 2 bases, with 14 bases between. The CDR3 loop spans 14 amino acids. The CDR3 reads CASAGGQLTDTQYF. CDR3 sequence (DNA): TGCGCCAGCGCCGGGGGACAGCTCACAGATACGCAGTATTTT.

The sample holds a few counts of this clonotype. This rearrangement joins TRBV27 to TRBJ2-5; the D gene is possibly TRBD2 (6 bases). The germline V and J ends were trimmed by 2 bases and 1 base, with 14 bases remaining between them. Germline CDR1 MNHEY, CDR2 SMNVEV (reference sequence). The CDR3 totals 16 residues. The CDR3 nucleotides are TGTGCCAGCAGTTTAACCTGGGCGGGAATCCAAGAGACCCAGTACTTC. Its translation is CASSLTWAGIQETQYF.

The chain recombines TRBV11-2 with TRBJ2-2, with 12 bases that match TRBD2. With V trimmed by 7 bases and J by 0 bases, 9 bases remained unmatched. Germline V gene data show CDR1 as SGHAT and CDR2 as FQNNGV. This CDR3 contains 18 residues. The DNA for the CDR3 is TGTGCCAGCACCTCGGCTGGACTAGCGGGGACGAACACCGGGGAGCTGTTTTTT. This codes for CASTSAGLAGTNTGELFF.

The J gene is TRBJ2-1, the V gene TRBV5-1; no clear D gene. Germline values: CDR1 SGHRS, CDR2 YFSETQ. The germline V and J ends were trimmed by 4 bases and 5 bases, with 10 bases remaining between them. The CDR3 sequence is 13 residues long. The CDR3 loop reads CASSPDQDNEQFF. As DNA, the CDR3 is TGCGCCAGCAGCCCGGACCAAGACAATGAGCAGTTCTTC. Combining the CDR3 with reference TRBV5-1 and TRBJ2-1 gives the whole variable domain KAGVTQTPRYLIKTRGQQVTLSCSPISGHRSVSWYQQTPGQGLQFLFEYFSETQRNKGNFPGRFSGRQFSNSRSEMNVSTLELGDSALYLCASSPDQDNEQFFGPGTRLTVL.

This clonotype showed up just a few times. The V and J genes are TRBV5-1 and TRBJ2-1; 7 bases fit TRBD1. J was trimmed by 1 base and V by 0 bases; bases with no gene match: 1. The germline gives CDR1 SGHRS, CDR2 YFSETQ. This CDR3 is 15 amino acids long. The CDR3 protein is CASSLGGQSYNEQFF. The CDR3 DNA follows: TGCGCCAGCAGCTTGGGGGGACAGTCCTACAATGAGCAGTTCTTC.

The CDR3 sequence is CSVQDGSYNEQFF. CDR3 nucleotide sequence: TGCAGCGTTCAGGACGGCTCCTACAATGAGCAGTTCTTC. The V and J genes are TRBV29-1 and TRBJ2-1; D ambiguous. The V end was cut by 5 bases, the J end by 0 bases, with 8 bases between. This CDR3 comprises 13 residues. Per germline, CDR1 SQVTM and CDR2 ANQGSEA.

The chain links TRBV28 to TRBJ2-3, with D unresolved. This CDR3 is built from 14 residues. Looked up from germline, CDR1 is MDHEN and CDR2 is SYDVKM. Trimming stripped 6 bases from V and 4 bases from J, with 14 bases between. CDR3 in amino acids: CASSQTILPDTQYF. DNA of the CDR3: TGTGCCAGCAGCCAGACGATACTACCAGATACGCAGTATTTT.

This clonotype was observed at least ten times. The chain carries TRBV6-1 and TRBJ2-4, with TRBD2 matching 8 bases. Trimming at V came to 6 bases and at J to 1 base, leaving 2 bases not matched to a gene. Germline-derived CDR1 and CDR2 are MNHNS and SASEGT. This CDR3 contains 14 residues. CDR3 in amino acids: CASSRLAAKNIQYF. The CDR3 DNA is TGTGCCAGCAGCCGACTAGCGGCCAAAAACATTCAGTACTTC.

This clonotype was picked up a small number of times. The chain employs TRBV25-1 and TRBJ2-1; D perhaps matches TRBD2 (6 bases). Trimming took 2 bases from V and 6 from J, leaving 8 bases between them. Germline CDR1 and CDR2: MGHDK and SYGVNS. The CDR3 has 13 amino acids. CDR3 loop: CASSEIGGNEQFF. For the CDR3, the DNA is TGTGCCAGCAGTGAAATCGGGGGCAATGAGCAGTTCTTC.

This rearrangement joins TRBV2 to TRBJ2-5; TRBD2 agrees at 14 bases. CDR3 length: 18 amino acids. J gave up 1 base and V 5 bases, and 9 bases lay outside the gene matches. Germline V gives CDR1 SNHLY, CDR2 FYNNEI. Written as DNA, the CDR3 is TGTGCCAGCAGTTCCCGGACTAGCGGGAGGAGCAGCCAAGAGACCCAGTACTTC. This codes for CASSSRTSGRSSQETQYF.

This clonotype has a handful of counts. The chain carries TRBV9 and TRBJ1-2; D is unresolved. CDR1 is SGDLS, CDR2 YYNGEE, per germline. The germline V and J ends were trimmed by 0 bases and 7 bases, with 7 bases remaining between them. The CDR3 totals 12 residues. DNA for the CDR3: TGTGCCAGCAGCGTAGGCTCGGCTGGCTACACCTTC. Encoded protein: CASSVGSAGYTF.